This T cell receptor beta chain was sequenced during a study of siplizumab effects on memory and regulatory T cells. TCRdb keeps only in-frame clones here, not all; method: immunoSEQ multiplex PCR. The data hold about 120,000 clones, with 90% to 95% observed a single time. With respect to this clone: Other DNA sequences in this specimen translate into the identical CDR3.

The CDR3 covers 13 residues. Trimming left V 4 bases short and J 0 bases short, with 4 bases between. CDR1 and CDR2 (germline): SGHRS, YFSETQ. Sequencing was performed on non-Treg CD4+ T cells sorted from blood. This chain uses TRBV5-1 with TRBJ1-4; no reliable D call. The TCR originated in a human donor in good health. The CDR3 DNA reads TGCGCCAGCAGCGGGGCAACTAATGAAAAACTGTTTTTT. Amino acid sequence: CASSGATNEKLFF.